The text below deals with one T cell receptor beta chain. The sample holds one count of this clone. There is no known antigen for this receptor. The input lacks base qualities; no much larger clone sits a single base away. This entry comes from a study of blood T cell repertoires in COVID-19 (dated by TCRdb to about 2020). Turning to the overall study: Samples from collaborators originated in the United States, Italy and Spain and spanned both the acute and convalescent phases of COVID-19. A freely available public database, intended as a resource for researchers studying the immune response to SARS-CoV-2, is where the repertoires were released. HLA class I and class II types, where available, came from metadata supplied by the sample provider rather than from assay-based typing. Samples were obtained from the ongoing ImmuneRACE study (first 160 participants) and from over 1,000 subjects provided by 6 global collaborators. Nearly every sample came with metadata listing a de-identified subject ID, COVID-19 status, age in years and sex. The prospective study material was composed of cDNA or gDNA derived from T cells, B-cell-depleted T cells, or PBMCs. Subjects who had been exposed to COVID-19, were actively infected with it, or had recovered from it provided the deeply sampled blood TCRbeta repertoires that made up the dataset. General findings and caveats noted by the study authors: The quantity of clinical and demographic metadata differed by source and by participant and was supplied without curation.

Including the terminal cysteine and phenylalanine, the CDR3 comprises 14 residues. Only the CDR3 part of the read is kept: 42 bases, read in frame from the first base. V ends up 7 bases short and J 4 bases short, with an unmatched junction base count of 7. In the germline V gene, CDR1 corresponds to MDHEN and CDR2 to SYDVKM. The immunoSEQ Assay, a bias-controlled multiplex PCR, was used to amplify TCRbeta CDR3 regions from genomic DNA. The published analysis was carried out like this. The number of nucleated cells in each sample was estimated from the amplification of reference gene primers within the assay. To quantify the absolute abundance of each unique TCRbeta CDR3 rearrangement, sequence reads were collapsed and filtered. For each sample, productive Simpson clonality was calculated as the square root of Simpson's diversity index over productive rearrangements. This is the immuneACCESS table as TCRdb keeps it, with only in-frame sequences that have V and J called. A part of the clones is gone; compared with another copy, unresolved V genes explain less than half, and the rest is unexplained. V, J and clone size derive from that table, while D and trimming were established from the DNA sequence. The sample profile shows some 150,000 clones; about 81% of them were found once. In total, the top ten clones hold 8% to 9.5% of the sample.

The collaborating institutions used their own protocols to collect whole blood in K2EDTA tubes. Collaborator samples were shipped for TCRbeta analysis as frozen whole blood, isolated PBMCs, or DNA extracted from either sample type. The receptor chain draws on TRBV28 and TRBJ1-1; 9 bases in the junction line up with TRBD1. This TCR was recovered from a woman aged 70-85 years with acute or convalescent COVID-19. The sample taken for sequencing was peripheral blood. The DNA sequence follows: TGTGCCAGCATTTCCCCGGGACAGGGCACTGAAGCTTTCTTT. This codes for CASISPGQGTEAFF.